The entry that follows covers one T cell receptor (beta chain) sequence. Its antigen is currently unknown. This sample is part of a study of T cell repertoires in cytomegalovirus infection. Study as a whole: Through public TCR beta signatures, both CMV infection and matching HLA type were indicated.

V was trimmed by 0 bases and J by 6 bases, leaving 9 bases between them. The CDR3 has 14 residues. In germline, CDR1 is LNHNV, CDR2 YYDKDF (reference sequence). Findings and limits, study-wide: Cumulated frequencies of public TCR beta families served to identify carriers of CMV plus the relevant HLA. Across the ex vivo response, the dominant clonotypes were HLA-C-restricted CMV-specific TCR beta clonotypes.

TCRdb itself ran the reads through MiXCR, one entry per CDR3 protein. Of roughly 860,000 distinct CDR3 sequences in the sample, around a third were seen once. This receptor was identified in a human donor in good health (CMV status not recorded). Some clones in this sample may be carry-over from other donors' samples. This specimen was cultured CD8+ T cells from PBMCs, taken from culture after CMV antigen stimulation. The rearrangement links TRBV15 to TRBJ1-5; possible D gene TRBD1, 6 bases. This CDR3 reads CATSREEGGQPQHF. The CDR3, as DNA: TGTGCCACCAGCAGAGAGGAGGGGGGTCAGCCCCAGCATTTT. Filled out from reference TRBV15 and TRBJ1-5, the complete variable domain reads DAMVIQNPRYQVTQFGKPVTLSCSQTLNHNVMYWYQQKSSQAPKLLFHYYDKDFNNEADTPDNFQSRRPNTSFCFLDIRSPGLGDTAMYLCATSREEGGQPQHFGDGTRLSIL.